These 27 T cell receptor beta chains came from one sample sequenced in a study of T cells in localized non-small cell lung cancer. Some clones are missing from TCRdb's copy, which holds only in-frame ones; the method was immunoSEQ multiplex PCR. The sample consists of about 59,000 clones, roughly 89% of them appearing once. Sequences were derived from peripheral blood, sampled before any cancer treatment. The source is a man aged 40 to 75 with stage I squamous cell lung carcinoma.

The chain couples TRBV6-6 to TRBJ2-7; D may be TRBD1 (6 bases). V gave up 8 bases and J gave up 4 bases, with 21 bases separating them. CDR1 is MNHNY and CDR2 is SVGAGI in the germline V gene (reference sequence). The CDR3 covers 15 residues. In DNA, the CDR3 is TGTGCCAGCGGAACACAGGGACGGGGAACTTACGAGCAGTACTTC. Its translation is CASGTQGRGTYEQYF.

The chain recombines TRBV7-3 with TRBJ2-3; 10 positions match TRBD2. CDR3 length: 14 amino acids. Losses at the gene ends were 4 bases for V and 5 bases for J; bases not matched to a gene: 3. Per germline, CDR1 SGHTA and CDR2 FQGTGA. This CDR3 is CASSSGLAVDTQYF. The DNA of the CDR3 is TGTGCCAGCAGCTCCGGACTAGCGGTAGATACGCAGTATTTT. Drawing the rest from reference TRBV7-3 and TRBJ2-3, the complete variable domain is GAGVSQTPSNKVTEKGKYVELRCDPISGHTALYWYRQSLGQGPEFLIYFQGTGAADDSGLPNDRFFAVRPEGSVSTLKIQRTERGDSAVYLCASSSGLAVDTQYFGPGTRLTVL.

The chain combines TRBV5-1 with TRBJ1-5; D ambiguous. V gave up 4 bases and J gave up 5 bases, with 13 bases separating them. The germline V gene encodes CDR1 SGHRS and CDR2 YFSETQ. CDR3 length: 14 amino acids. The CDR3 DNA sequence: TGCGCCAGCAGCCACGACGGGTCGGATCAGCCCCAGCATTTT. Residues: CASSHDGSDQPQHF.

The rearrangement uses TRBV28 and TRBJ2-1; D call uncertain. Germline V gives CDR1 MDHEN, CDR2 SYDVKM. The ends were cut back, 6 bases at V and 7 bases at J, with 10 bases in the middle. The CDR3 is 12 amino acids. This chain's CDR3 is CASSPPLNEQFF. CDR3 bases: TGTGCCAGCAGCCCCCCGCTTAATGAGCAGTTCTTC.

The chain employs TRBV18 and TRBJ2-1; 9 bases agree with TRBD1. The V gene's germline CDR1 is KGHSH and CDR2 LQKENI. The CDR3 extends over 15 amino acids. The junction had 3 bases not matched to a gene; V was cut back by 3 bases and J by 3 bases. The CDR3, as DNA: TGTGCCAGCTCACCGCGACAGGGGGACTACAATGAGCAGTTCTTC. The encoded protein is CASSPRQGDYNEQFF.

This clone has only a few counts. The genes are TRBV2 and TRBJ2-1; D is possibly TRBD1 or TRBD2 (5 bases each). Trimming left V 11 bases short and J 8 bases short, with 25 bases between. This CDR3 has 15 amino acids. CDR1 and CDR2 from the germline V gene are SNHLY and FYNNEI. The CDR3 loop is CASGTDWNPLDEQFF. For the CDR3, the DNA is TGTGCCTCCGGGACCGACTGGAACCCTCTCGATGAGCAGTTCTTC.

The V and J genes are TRBV7-2 and TRBJ2-1, with 7 bases that match TRBD2. Unmatched junction bases numbered 11, after V lost 5 bases and J lost 4 bases. Looked up from germline, CDR1 is SGHTA and CDR2 is FQGNSA. This CDR3 has 16 residues. Here the CDR3 reads CASSPRTSSSYNEQFF. The CDR3, as DNA: TGTGCCAGCAGCCCGAGGACTAGTTCCTCGTACAATGAGCAGTTCTTC.

The V call is TRBV15, the J call TRBJ2-7; 11 nucleotides agree with TRBD2. The V gene's germline CDR1 is LNHNV and CDR2 YYDKDF (reference sequence). CDR3 size: 14 residues. V gave up 4 bases and J gave up 4 bases; unmatched junction bases: 3. The CDR3 DNA sequence: TGTGCCACCAGCAAAGGGACTAGCGGATACGAGCAGTACTTC. Protein: CATSKGTSGYEQYF.

The chain is built from TRBV5-4 and TRBJ2-2; D perhaps matches TRBD2 (5 bases). V lost 3 bases, J lost 6 bases, and 12 bases lay in between. Germline CDR1 SGHNT, CDR2 YYREEE (reference sequence). This CDR3 spans 14 amino acids. The CDR3 loop is CASSSDTSSGELFF. For the CDR3, the DNA is TGTGCCAGCAGCTCGGATACTAGTTCCGGGGAGCTGTTTTTT.

The gene calls are TRBV4-1 and TRBJ2-5; maybe TRBD2 (6 bases). The germline gives CDR1 MGHRA, CDR2 YSYEKL. The length of the CDR3 is 15 residues. Trimming cost V 1 base and J 6 bases, with 15 bases left between them. The CDR3 nucleotides read TGCGCCAGCAGCCAAGGACTGTACGGGGGACAGACCCAGTACTTC. As protein: CASSQGLYGGQTQYF.

The chain combines TRBV4-3 with TRBJ2-1; D ambiguous. Trimming took 0 bases from V and 5 from J, leaving 11 bases between them. This CDR3 is 15 amino acids long. Germline CDR1 reads LGHNA; CDR2 reads YSLEER. The CDR3 loop reads CASSQEELNHNEQFF. The CDR3, as DNA: TGCGCCAGCAGCCAAGAGGAACTGAACCACAATGAGCAGTTCTTC.

The rearrangement joins TRBV4-3 to TRBJ1-1, with D unclear. CDR3 size: 15 residues. Germline CDR1 reads LGHNA; CDR2 reads YSLEER. Deletions cut 0 bases from V and 1 base from J, with 9 bases between. CDR3 residues: CASSQEPWGNTEAFF. DNA of the CDR3: TGCGCCAGCAGCCAAGAGCCATGGGGGAACACTGAAGCTTTCTTT.

This sequence joins TRBV30 and TRBJ2-7, with D possibly matching TRBD2 (6 bases). The CDR3 extends over 13 amino acids. In germline, CDR1 is GTSNPN, CDR2 SVGIG (reference sequence). With 3 bases removed from V and 7 bases from J, the gap between germline ends came to 16 bases. The CDR3 DNA is TGTGCCTGGAGAGCCAGTACCGGGGGTGAGCAGTACTTC. Its protein product is CAWRASTGGEQYF.

This clone was seen more than once but under ten times. This chain connects TRBV28 to TRBJ2-7, with 7 bases that match TRBD2. The CDR3 loop spans 16 amino acids. CDR1 is MDHEN, CDR2 SYDVKM, per germline. J was trimmed by 6 bases and V by 4 bases; bases with no gene match: 15. CDR3 in DNA: TGTGCCAGCAGTTACGCCAGCGGGGAGGGCCACTCCGAGCAGTACTTC. This translates into CASSYASGEGHSEQYF.

This clone was seen just once. J is TRBJ1-2 and V is TRBV2; TRBD1 matches 8 bases. The trim removed 7 bases at V and 7 bases at J, leaving 11 bases unmatched. The V gene's germline CDR1 is SNHLY and CDR2 FYNNEI. The CDR3 extends over 14 amino acids. The chain's CDR3 is CASNTDRDESGYTF. CDR3 sequence (DNA): TGTGCCAGCAACACGGACAGGGACGAGTCTGGCTACACCTTC.

This rearrangement joins TRBV19 to TRBJ2-1; 7 bases fit TRBD2. CDR1 and CDR2 (germline): LNHDA, SQIVND (reference sequence). V lost 5 bases to trimming and J lost 0 bases; unmatched junction nucleotides: 19. The CDR3 sequence is 20 residues long. Written as DNA, the CDR3 is TGTGCCAGTAGTGCCCTGGGGAAAGTCGCTAGCGGAGGCTCCTACAATGAGCAGTTCTTC. It is translated as CASSALGKVASGGSYNEQFF.

J is TRBJ2-7 and V is TRBV5-1; 7 positions match TRBD2. V shed 4 bases, J shed 0 bases, and the junction held 10 bases outside the gene matches. Germline-derived CDR1 and CDR2 are SGHRS and YFSETQ. The CDR3 sequence is 16 residues long. CDR3 protein: CASSPTTSASSYEQYF. CDR3 coding DNA: TGCGCCAGCAGCCCGACCACTAGCGCGAGCTCCTACGAGCAGTACTTC.

V and J are TRBV19 and TRBJ2-4, with TRBD2 as a possible D gene (5 bases). The CDR3 consists of 14 residues. Trimming shortened V by 10 bases and J by 0 bases, and 13 bases separated the two germline ends. Germline V lookup: CDR1 LNHDA, CDR2 SQIVND (reference sequence). Here the CDR3 DNA reads TGTGCCAATTCGGAGGCAGTAGCCAAAAACATTCAGTACTTC. Protein sequence: CANSEAVAKNIQYF.

This sequence joins TRBV7-3 and TRBJ2-5; D is perhaps TRBD1 or TRBD2 (5 bases each). V was clipped by 5 bases and J by 4 bases, with 11 bases between them. Germline V lookup: CDR1 SGHTA, CDR2 FQGTGA. The CDR3 covers 13 residues. The CDR3 loop reads CASSPGTGETQYF. DNA of the CDR3: TGTGCCAGCAGCCCAGGGACCGGAGAGACCCAGTACTTC.

The chain employs TRBV18 and TRBJ2-6; no firm D call. CDR3 length: 16 residues. The germline V and J ends were trimmed by 0 bases and 0 bases, with 6 bases remaining between them. The germline CDR1 and CDR2 sequences are KGHSH and LQKENI. CDR3 region: CASSPPSYSGANVLTF. For the CDR3, the DNA is TGTGCCAGCTCACCACCGTCTTACTCTGGGGCCAACGTCCTGACTTTC.

CDR3 coding DNA: TGTGCCAGCTCTAAAACCAGGGTTGACACCGGGGAGCTGTTTTTT. It yields the protein CASSKTRVDTGELFF. The chain has TRBV18 and TRBJ2-2; D perhaps matches TRBD1 (5 bases). The V and J ends lost 6 bases and 3 bases respectively, with 14 bases between them. The CDR3 runs to 15 residues. Germline-derived CDR1 and CDR2 are KGHSH and LQKENI.

To note about this clone: The same CDR3 can be traced to other DNA sequences in this sample. The chain combines TRBV28 with TRBJ2-5; D remains unclear. Germline V gene data show CDR1 as MDHEN and CDR2 as SYDVKM. V lost 0 bases to trimming and J lost 0 bases, with 5 bases between them. The CDR3 has 14 amino acids. The CDR3 sequence: CASSLWGNQETQYF. DNA of the CDR3: TGTGCCAGCAGTTTATGGGGCAACCAAGAGACCCAGTACTTC.

This chain connects TRBV5-1 to TRBJ2-7; D might be TRBD2 (5 bases). The V gene's germline CDR1 is SGHRS and CDR2 YFSETQ. Trimming cost V 4 bases and J 4 bases, with 18 bases left between them. The CDR3 contains 15 residues. The CDR3 nucleotides are TGCGCCAGCAGCGCGAATGAGGGTATAACTTACGAGCAGTACTTC. Protein sequence: CASSANEGITYEQYF.

The chain recombines TRBV29-1 with TRBJ1-2, with D unresolved. This CDR3 has 12 amino acids. Per the germline V gene, CDR1 is SQVTM and CDR2 is ANQGSEA. Trimming pared 6 bases from V and 0 bases from J, leaving 8 bases between. CDR3 bases: TGCAGCGTCGCCACCCCTAACTATGGCTACACCTTC. Amino acids: CSVATPNYGYTF.

This chain links TRBV11-3 with TRBJ2-3; 10 bases match TRBD2. The CDR3 covers 13 residues. Germline CDR1 reads SGHNT; CDR2 reads YENEEA. Losses at the gene ends were 4 bases for V and 5 bases for J; bases not matched to a gene: 0. CDR3 DNA sequence: TGTGCCAGCAGCTCTAGCGGGAGAGATACGCAGTATTTT. Encoded protein: CASSSSGRDTQYF.

The table lists this clone with a count of one. V and J are TRBV11-2 and TRBJ2-2, with D possibly TRBD2 on 5 matching bases. The germline V gene encodes CDR1 SGHAT and CDR2 FQNNGV. The CDR3 is 16 amino acids. With 5 bases removed from V and 6 bases from J, the gap between germline ends came to 19 bases. CDR3 amino acids: CASSDLLALPPGELFF. CDR3 DNA sequence: TGTGCCAGCAGCGATCTCCTAGCTCTCCCCCCCGGGGAGCTGTTTTTT.

The genes are TRBV9 and TRBJ2-6; D is ambiguous. Germline CDR1 is SGDLS and CDR2 is YYNGEE. Trimming cost V 0 bases and J 4 bases, with 8 bases left between them. The CDR3 length is 15 residues. CDR3 DNA sequence: TGTGCCAGCAGCGTAGTCGGTACCGGGGCCAACGTCCTGACTTTC. It translates to CASSVVGTGANVLTF.